This T cell receptor beta chain is drawn from a study of molecular identifiers for immune sequencing clone quantification. Findings and limits, study-wide: Spiked Jurkat TCR RNA equivalent to one cell reportedly surfaced among roughly 1 million naive cells. Clones above 20 RNA copies held over 97% of effector molecules, under 1% in naive cells.

The CDR3 has 15 amino acids. The germline V gene encodes CDR1 LGHDT and CDR2 YNNKEL (reference sequence). V shed 3 bases and J shed 1 base, with 12 bases lying between them. Using its own MiXCR run on the PCR reads, TCRdb lists one record per CDR3 protein. Here the sample spans 40,000 to 50,000 distinct CDR3 sequences, 15% to 20% being singletons. Source material for naive CD8 libraries was roughly 20,000 to 1,100,000 sorted cells, with 10%, 30% or 50% RNA. Naive CD8 T cells were sorted, and the gate applied was CD8+CD4-CCR7+CD45RA+. In this sample, this clonotype turned up a few times. Its antigen is undetermined.

The source of this sequence is a human donor in good health. Some libraries in this study had Jurkat cell RNA spiked in. V gene TRBV3-1 combines with J gene TRBJ2-5, with a weak D call TRBD2 (5 bases). Sequencing used naive CD8+ T cells from blood, with Jurkat cell RNA spiked in. Subset here: FACS-sorted CD8+CD4-CCR7+CD45RA+ naive T cells. The CDR3 nucleotides read TGTGCCAGCAGCCAGGAGGTGCCTAGCCAAGAGACCCAGTACTTC. Protein: CASSQEVPSQETQYF.